The 9 T cell receptor beta chains below all came from one sample that was sequenced in a study of shared clonotypes between healthy human individuals. Produced via immunoSEQ multiplex PCR; TCRdb's table is partial and in-frame only. The table records 2,500,000 or so clones, 80% to 95% of them present only once. The source material was naive CD4+ T cells from PBMCs. The sample's subset: CD45RA+ positively selected. The receptors derive from a man aged 18 to 30 in good health. Some clones in this sample may be carry-over from other donors' samples.

The genes are TRBV2 and TRBJ2-1, with TRBD2 matching over 13 bases. CDR3 length: 14 residues. Trimming at V came to 4 bases and at J to 10 bases, leaving 4 bases not matched to a gene. CDR1 is SNHLY and CDR2 is FYNNEI in the germline V gene. CDR3 nucleotide sequence: TGTGCCAGCAGTGCGATGACTAGCGGGAGGGAGCAGTTCTTC. This codes for CASSAMTSGREQFF.

Remarks on this clone: The sample has other DNA sequences that encode this CDR3 too. The V gene is TRBV7-3, the J gene TRBJ1-1; D remains unclear. Germline assignment: CDR1 SGHTA and CDR2 FQGTGA. Trimming took 0 bases from V and 2 from J, leaving 4 bases between them. CDR3 length equals 13 residues. CDR3 DNA sequence: TGTGCCAGCAGCTTAACAGGCAACACTGAAGCTTTCTTT. This sequence encodes CASSLTGNTEAFF.

The chain combines TRBV5-1 with TRBJ2-5; D not certain. Germline V lookup: CDR1 SGHRS, CDR2 YFSETQ. V lost 1 base and J 1 base, leaving 8 bases between the germline ends. The CDR3 spans 14 residues. The CDR3 here is CASSLSGFQETQYF. The CDR3 coding sequence is TGCGCCAGCAGCTTGTCCGGGTTCCAAGAGACCCAGTACTTC.

The V and J genes are TRBV4-3 and TRBJ1-1, with 7 bases identical to TRBD1. Germline loops: CDR1 LGHNA, CDR2 YSLEER. V was pared by 0 bases and J by 6 bases, with 13 bases of the junction left unmatched. The CDR3 sequence is 17 residues long. CDR3 coding DNA: TGCGCCAGCAGCCAAGAGACAGGGATTCTCCTTCAATCTGAAGCTTTCTTT. Its protein is CASSQETGILLQSEAFF.

Of note for this clone: The sample holds other DNA sequences that translate to the same CDR3. The chain is built from TRBV28 and TRBJ1-6; D remains ambiguous. Trimming took 3 bases from V and 9 from J, leaving 3 bases between them. The germline V gene has CDR1 MDHEN and CDR2 SYDVKM. There are 11 residues in the CDR3. CDR3 in amino acids: CASSLRSPLHF. The CDR3 DNA reads as TGTGCCAGCAGTTTGCGTTCACCCCTCCACTTT.

In this sample, this clone turned up once. V and J are TRBV15 and TRBJ1-4; 10 bases are shared with TRBD1. The CDR3 length is 18 residues. Germline CDR1 LNHNV, CDR2 YYDKDF (reference sequence). The J segment lost 2 bases and the V segment lost 5 bases, leaving 11 bases of the junction unmatched. Here the CDR3 DNA reads TGTGCCACCAGCTCCTGGGACAGGGGAGGGCATACTAATGAAAAACTGTTTTTT. This encodes CATSSWDRGGHTNEKLFF.

The chain is built from TRBV5-4 and TRBJ2-1; possible D gene TRBD1, 6 bases. V lost 4 bases to trimming and J lost 2 bases, with 13 bases between them. Germline V lookup: CDR1 SGHNT, CDR2 YYREEE (reference sequence). This CDR3 comprises 15 residues. The CDR3 spells CASSQATGTYNEQFF. The DNA for the CDR3 is TGTGCCAGCAGCCAAGCGACAGGAACCTACAATGAGCAGTTCTTC. Drawing the rest from reference TRBV5-4 and TRBJ2-1, the complete variable domain is ETGVTQSPTHLIKTRGQQVTLRCSSQSGHNTVSWYQQALGQGPQFIFQYYREEENGRGNFPPRFSGLQFPNYSSELNVNALELDDSALYLCASSQATGTYNEQFFGPGTRLTVL.

In regard to this clone: Other DNA sequences in this sample translate to the same CDR3. The CDR3 loop is CASSFLGYEQYF. The CDR3 nucleotides are TGTGCCAGCAGCTTTTTGGGTTACGAGCAGTACTTC. The chain carries TRBV7-2 and TRBJ2-7, with D unresolved. CDR3 length equals 12 residues. From germline, CDR1 is SGHTA and CDR2 FQGNSA. V lost 3 bases and J lost 4, with 7 bases in between.

The chain is built from TRBV5-1 and TRBJ2-5; 7 nucleotides align to TRBD1. The V gene end was trimmed by 3 bases and the J gene end by 2 bases; junction bases not matched to a gene: 7. CDR1 is SGHRS, CDR2 YFSETQ, per germline. The CDR3 runs 15 residues. The CDR3 protein is CASSSGDSLQETQYF. In DNA, the CDR3 is TGCGCCAGCAGCTCTGGGGACAGCTTACAAGAGACCCAGTACTTC.